Sequencing of this T cell receptor beta chain was carried out in a study of CD8+ T cells in alopecia areata. RNA was extracted and reverse transcribed into cDNA as the sequencing template. Using immunoSEQ multiplex PCR, the repertoire was profiled, and TCRdb retains in-frame clones only, with some absent. The sample gives about 110,000 clones, roughly three fifths of which show up once; 9% to 15% is in the top ten. Documented treatment: oral pan-JAK inhibitor, 5-10 mg twice daily. This TCR derives from a human donor with alopecia areata. This specimen was CD8+ T cells sorted from blood, taken at week 24, from a patient treated with tofacitinib.

The CDR3: CASSDGSPETQYF. The CDR3 DNA sequence: TGTGCCAGCAGTGATGGGAGCCCGGAGACCCAGTACTTC. The V and J genes are TRBV2 and TRBJ2-5; D may be TRBD2 (5 bases). The germline V and J ends were trimmed by 3 bases and 5 bases, with 10 bases remaining between them. Germline V CDR1 and CDR2: SNHLY, FYNNEI. The CDR3 totals 13 residues.